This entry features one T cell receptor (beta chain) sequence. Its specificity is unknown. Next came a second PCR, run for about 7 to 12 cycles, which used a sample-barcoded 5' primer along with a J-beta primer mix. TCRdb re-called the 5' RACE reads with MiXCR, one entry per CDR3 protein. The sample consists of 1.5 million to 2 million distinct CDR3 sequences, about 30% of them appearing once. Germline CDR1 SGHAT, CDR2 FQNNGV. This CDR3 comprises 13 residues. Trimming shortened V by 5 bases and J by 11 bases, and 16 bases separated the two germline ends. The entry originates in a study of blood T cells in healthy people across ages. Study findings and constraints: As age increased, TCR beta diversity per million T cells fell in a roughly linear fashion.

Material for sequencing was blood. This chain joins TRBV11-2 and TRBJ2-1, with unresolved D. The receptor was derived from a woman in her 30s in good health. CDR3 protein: CASSPEVGIQQFF. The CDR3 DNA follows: TGTGCCAGCAGCCCAGAAGTCGGAATACAGCAGTTCTTC.